What follows are 14 T cell receptor beta chains derived from one specimen sequenced in a study of shared clonotypes between healthy human individuals. The protocol was immunoSEQ multiplex PCR, while the TCRdb copy is restricted to in-frame clones and leaves out a portion. This sample has under 600,000 clones, with 98% found just once. It was CD45RO-negative cells, positively selected for CCR7, that made up naive CD8 cells, with terminally differentiated effector memory CD45RA+ cells excluded. The specimen sequenced was naive CD8+ T cells sorted from blood. These receptor sequences come from a man aged 30 to 39 in good health.

CDR3 loop: CSVEIVADESYEQYF. Written as DNA, the CDR3 is TGCAGCGTTGAAATCGTAGCGGACGAATCCTACGAGCAGTACTTC. This chain joins TRBV29-1 and TRBJ2-7; TRBD2 might be the D (6 bases). Germline lookup yields CDR1 SQVTM and CDR2 ANQGSEA. The CDR3 consists of 15 residues. Trimming took 2 bases from V and 1 from J, leaving 15 bases between them.

V and J are TRBV5-1 and TRBJ2-3, with D hard to call. The CDR3 totals 12 residues. Germline V gene data show CDR1 as SGHRS and CDR2 as YFSETQ. V was shortened by 1 base and J by 6 bases, with 6 bases between the two germline ends. The CDR3 protein is CASSLFADTQYF. CDR3 nucleotide sequence: TGCGCCAGCAGCTTGTTTGCGGATACGCAGTATTTT.

This chain uses TRBV7-6 with TRBJ2-3, with D possibly called TRBD1 or TRBD2 (6 bases each). Germline CDR1 reads SGHVS; CDR2 reads FNYEAQ. The germline V and J ends were trimmed by 5 bases and 6 bases, with 18 bases remaining between them. The CDR3 runs 15 residues. CDR3 protein: CASSNGQLGGDTQYF. CDR3 coding DNA: TGTGCCAGCAGCAACGGACAGTTAGGAGGGGATACGCAGTATTTT.

This rearrangement joins TRBV20-1 to TRBJ2-7; no reliable D call. With 5 bases removed from V and 12 bases from J, the gap between germline ends came to 17 bases. CDR1 and CDR2 (germline): DFQATT, SNEGSKA (reference sequence). The length of the CDR3 is 11 residues. CDR3 sequence (DNA): TGCAGTGCTCGAAAGGGCGAAACCGGGTACTTC. It yields the protein CSARKGETGYF.

This clone is a singleton in its sample. This sequence joins TRBV7-2 and TRBJ1-2; the D is unclear. The CDR3 loop spans 15 amino acids. Trimming removed 6 bases at V and 8 bases at J, with 22 bases between. CDR1 is SGHTA, CDR2 FQGNSA, per germline. For the CDR3, the DNA is TGTGCCAGCAGTTGGTTGGAGATTCTTCGACGGGGCTACACCTTC. Encoded protein: CASSWLEILRRGYTF. The full variable domain, its missing parts supplied by reference TRBV7-2 and TRBJ1-2, is GAGVSQSPSNKVTEKGKDVELRCDPISGHTALYWYRQSLGQGLEFLIYFQGNSAPDKSGLPSDRFSAERTGGSVSTLTIQRTQQEDSAVYLCASSWLEILRRGYTFGSGTRLTVV.

This clone was seen once. The gene calls are TRBV11-2 and TRBJ1-1; D gene unclear. V was shortened by 3 bases and J by 0 bases, with 11 bases between the two germline ends. Germline-derived CDR1 and CDR2 are SGHAT and FQNNGV. CDR3 size: 15 residues. The chain's CDR3 is CASSFAAELNTEAFF. The CDR3 DNA follows: TGTGCCAGCAGCTTCGCGGCGGAATTGAACACTGAAGCTTTCTTT. The full variable domain, in which reference TRBV11-2 and TRBJ1-1 provide the parts outside the CDR3, is EAGVAQSPRYKIIEKRQSVAFWCNPISGHATLYWYQQILGQGPKLLIQFQNNGVVDDSQLPKDRFSAERLKGVDSTLKIQPAKLEDSAVYLCASSFAAELNTEAFFGQGTRLTVV.

The chain carries TRBV7-8 and TRBJ2-1; D unclear. Per the germline V gene, CDR1 is SGHVS and CDR2 is FQNEAQ. CDR3 length: 12 residues. V was pared by 7 bases and J by 3 bases, with 7 bases between. CDR3 nucleotide sequence: TGTGCCAGCAACGACGTCTACAATGAGCAGTTCTTC. Protein: CASNDVYNEQFF.

The rearrangement joins TRBV11-3 to TRBJ2-1; D unclear. Germline values: CDR1 SGHNT, CDR2 YENEEA. V gave up 0 bases and J gave up 0 bases, with 6 bases separating them. CDR3 size: 15 residues. The CDR3 DNA sequence: TGTGCCAGCAGCTTAGATCCGAGCTCCTACAATGAGCAGTTCTTC. Its translation: CASSLDPSSYNEQFF.

This chain uses TRBV11-3 with TRBJ2-3, with D unclear. This CDR3 has 14 residues. Trimming took off 2 bases at V and 2 bases at J, with 8 bases between the two ends. The germline V gene has CDR1 SGHNT and CDR2 YENEEA. The CDR3 nucleotides read TGTGCCAGCAGCTTATATGGCGACACAGATACGCAGTATTTT. Translation gives CASSLYGDTDTQYF.

The chain combines TRBV2 with TRBJ2-7; either TRBD1 or TRBD2 may supply D (6 bases each). With 6 bases removed from V and 0 bases from J, the gap between germline ends came to 15 bases. The CDR3 runs to 15 residues. Germline V CDR1 and CDR2: SNHLY, FYNNEI. CDR3 nucleotides: TGTGCCAGCAGAGCACAGGGACTTGGCTCCTACGAGCAGTACTTC. Protein product: CASRAQGLGSYEQYF.

The chain combines TRBV7-9 with TRBJ2-1, with D tentatively TRBD2 (5 bases). The CDR3 runs to 15 residues. The germline gives CDR1 SEHNR, CDR2 FQNEAQ (reference sequence). V gave up 2 bases and J gave up 2 bases, with 10 bases separating them. The CDR3 sequence is CASSLRVGAYNEQFF. Here the CDR3 DNA reads TGTGCCAGCAGCTTAAGGGTGGGAGCCTACAATGAGCAGTTCTTC. Variable domain in full (rest from reference TRBV7-9 and TRBJ2-1): DTGVSQNPRHKITKRGQNVTFRCDPISEHNRLYWYRQTLGQGPEFLTYFQNEAQLEKSRLLSDRFSAERPKGSFSTLEIQRTEQGDSAMYLCASSLRVGAYNEQFFGPGTRLTVL.

The chain is built from TRBV11-2 and TRBJ2-7, with 12 nucleotides matching TRBD2. V lost 3 bases to trimming and J lost 5 bases; unmatched junction nucleotides: 5. The CDR3 consists of 15 residues. Germline loops: CDR1 SGHAT, CDR2 FQNNGV. The chain's CDR3 is CASSFRTSGIDEQYF. In DNA, the CDR3 is TGTGCCAGCAGCTTTCGGACTAGCGGGATCGACGAGCAGTACTTC.

The genes are TRBV6-5 and TRBJ2-1; no clear D. CDR3 length: 13 amino acids. V shed 5 bases and J shed 7 bases, with 12 bases lying between them. In germline, CDR1 is MNHEY, CDR2 SVGAGI. The CDR3 reads CASSPLLANEQFF. The CDR3 DNA reads TGTGCCAGCAGTCCGTTGCTGGCTAATGAGCAGTTCTTC.

The chain couples TRBV11-2 to TRBJ2-1, with 10 nucleotides matching TRBD2. The V gene end was trimmed by 4 bases and the J gene end by 7 bases; junction bases not matched to a gene: 7. Germline CDR1 and CDR2: SGHAT and FQNNGV. The CDR3 runs 15 residues. CDR3 nucleotides: TGTGCCAGCAGCTATCTAGCGGGAGACTGGAATGAGCAGTTCTTC. Translated, it gives CASSYLAGDWNEQFF. Complete variable domain (other parts from reference TRBV11-2 and TRBJ2-1): EAGVAQSPRYKIIEKRQSVAFWCNPISGHATLYWYQQILGQGPKLLIQFQNNGVVDDSQLPKDRFSAERLKGVDSTLKIQPAKLEDSAVYLCASSYLAGDWNEQFFGPGTRLTVL.